The clone carrying this T cell receptor beta chain was seen only once. These data belong to a study of OX40 agonist ivuxolimab in advanced cancers. The CDR3 totals 15 residues. Germline V gives CDR1 MNHEY, CDR2 SMNVEV (reference sequence). V lost 4 bases and J 6 bases, leaving 16 bases between the germline ends. The table came from immunoSEQ multiplex PCR; TCRdb's copy has only in-frame clones and leaves some out. The sample has approximately 90,000 clones; more than 85% are singletons. The clonotype originates from an adult with an advanced solid tumor such as melanoma, head and neck, liver or kidney cancer. The chain combines TRBV27 with TRBJ1-5, with D hard to call. The material sequenced was CD4+ or CD8+ T cells sorted from blood, taken in a trial of the OX40 agonist ivuxolimab. The CDR3 loop is CASSSAGLGRQPQHF. The DNA for the CDR3 is TGTGCCAGCAGTTCAGCCGGACTCGGGCGTCAGCCCCAGCATTTT.